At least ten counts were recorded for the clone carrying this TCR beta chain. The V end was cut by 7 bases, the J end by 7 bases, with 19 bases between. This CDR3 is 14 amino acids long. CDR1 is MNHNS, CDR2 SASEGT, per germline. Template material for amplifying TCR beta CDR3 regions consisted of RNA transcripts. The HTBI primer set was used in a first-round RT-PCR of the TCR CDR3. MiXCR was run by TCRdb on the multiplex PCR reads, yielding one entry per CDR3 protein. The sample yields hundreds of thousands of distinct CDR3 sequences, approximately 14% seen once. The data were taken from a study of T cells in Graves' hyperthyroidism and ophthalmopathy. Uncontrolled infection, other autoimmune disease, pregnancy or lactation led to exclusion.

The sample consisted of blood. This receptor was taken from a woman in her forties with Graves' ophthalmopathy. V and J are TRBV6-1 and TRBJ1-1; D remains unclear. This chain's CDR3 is CASTPWRADVEAFF. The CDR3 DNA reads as TGTGCCAGCACCCCTTGGCGGGCAGACGTTGAAGCTTTCTTT.